Following are 17 T cell receptor beta chains from one sample sequenced in a study of cytomegalovirus exposure and HLA in healthy donors. 13 Jbeta primers and 60 Vbeta primers were used for the PCR. Produced via immunoSEQ multiplex PCR; TCRdb's table is partial and in-frame only. Altogether about 75,000 clones are present, roughly 88% being singletons, with the ten largest covering 15% to 20%. The sequenced material came from PBMCs. All receptors derive from a man in his 70s in good health and CMV-seropositive.

The chain carries TRBV7-3 and TRBJ2-1; D may be TRBD1 (5 bases). This CDR3 region has 13 residues. Germline V gene data show CDR1 as SGHTA and CDR2 as FQGTGA. Trimming removed 1 base from V and 10 bases from J, with 11 bases in between. In DNA form, the CDR3 reads TGTGCCAGCAGCTTAAGCCAGGGCAGGGAGCAGTTCTTC. Translated, it gives CASSLSQGREQFF.

The CDR3 nucleotides are TGTGCCAGCGCTAGCGGGGGGGCATCCGCCTACGAGCAGTACTTC. Its translation: CASASGGASAYEQYF. The chain has TRBV13 and TRBJ2-7; TRBD2 matches at 12 bases. The CDR3 runs 15 residues. After removal of 8 bases from V and 2 bases from J, the junction contained 7 bases not matched to a gene. CDR1 and CDR2 (germline): PRHDT, FYEKMQ (reference sequence).

V usage is TRBV28 and J usage is TRBJ1-5; the D gene is possibly TRBD1 (6 bases). The CDR3 runs to 15 residues. Germline V gene sequence: CDR1 MDHEN, CDR2 SYDVKM. The V gene lost 1 base and the J gene lost 6 bases, with 13 bases spanning the gap. The CDR3 DNA sequence: TGTGCCAGCAGTTTATCGGGGGGGCCTAGTCAGCCCCAGCATTTT. It translates to CASSLSGGPSQPQHF.

The CDR3 nucleotides read TGTGCCATCAGTGAGTCGGCAGGGGTAGGCTATGGCTACACCTTC. This codes for CAISESAGVGYGYTF. The chain carries TRBV10-3 and TRBJ1-2, with TRBD1 as a possible D gene (6 bases). Germline CDR1 ENHRY, CDR2 SYGVKD. The CDR3 is made up of 15 amino acids. V dropped 0 bases and J dropped 4 bases, with 12 bases sitting between them.

This clone has a single count. The chain employs TRBV10-3 and TRBJ1-1; possibly TRBD1 for D (5 bases). Deletions cut 2 bases from V and 8 bases from J, with 6 bases between. This CDR3 has 11 amino acids. CDR1 is ENHRY, CDR2 SYGVKD, per germline. The CDR3 region has the DNA TGTGCCATCAGTGAGAACAGGGAAGCTTTCTTT. It encodes CAISENREAFF.

V and J are TRBV7-2 and TRBJ2-7; 10 bases are shared with TRBD2. CDR3 length: 15 residues. Germline V gene lookup returns CDR1 SGHTA and CDR2 FQGNSA. The junction had 9 bases not matched to a gene; V was cut back by 5 bases and J by 5 bases. In DNA form, the CDR3 reads TGTGCCAGCAGCCCGGGACTAGCGACCGTTAACGAGCAGTACTTC. Its protein product is CASSPGLATVNEQYF. Filled out from reference TRBV7-2 and TRBJ2-7, the complete variable domain reads GAGVSQSPSNKVTEKGKDVELRCDPISGHTALYWYRQSLGQGLEFLIYFQGNSAPDKSGLPSDRFSAERTGGSVSTLTIQRTQQEDSAVYLCASSPGLATVNEQYFGPGTRLTVT.

The rearrangement links TRBV7-2 to TRBJ1-4; no reliable D call. The CDR3 covers 16 residues. V lost 1 base, J lost 4 bases, and 13 bases lay in between. Germline CDR1 and CDR2: SGHTA and FQGNSA. The CDR3 loop reads CASSLDGQAINEKLFF. Written as DNA, the CDR3 is TGTGCCAGCAGCTTAGATGGGCAGGCGATTAATGAAAAACTGTTTTTT.

In DNA form, the CDR3 reads TGTGCCTGGAGTGTGGGGTCGGGACTAGCGGGATTTCGAAGGACAGATACGCAGTATTTT. Translated, it gives CAWSVGSGLAGFRRTDTQYF. The V gene is TRBV30, the J gene TRBJ2-3; 13 bases match TRBD2. V lost 0 bases, J lost 3 bases, and 15 bases stayed unmatched. Germline V gene lookup returns CDR1 GTSNPN and CDR2 SVGIG (reference sequence). The CDR3 sequence is 20 residues long.

The V call is TRBV7-9, the J call TRBJ1-2; D unclear. Germline CDR1 SEHNR, CDR2 FQNEAQ (reference sequence). This CDR3 is 13 amino acids long. The germline V and J ends were trimmed by 5 bases and 5 bases, with 12 bases remaining between them. CDR3 sequence: CASSRIGEYGYTF. CDR3 sequence (DNA): TGTGCCAGCAGCCGGATCGGGGAGTATGGCTACACCTTC.

J is TRBJ2-2 and V is TRBV11-2; D might be TRBD1 (5 bases). Trimming shortened V by 0 bases and J by 5 bases, and 10 bases separated the two germline ends. The CDR3 is 15 residues long. Looked up from germline, CDR1 is SGHAT and CDR2 is FQNNGV. The CDR3 sequence is CASSLDWQGTGELFF. The CDR3 coding sequence is TGTGCCAGCAGCTTAGATTGGCAGGGTACCGGGGAGCTGTTTTTT.

This clone was recorded only once. The genes are TRBV28 and TRBJ2-5; 10 nucleotides agree with TRBD2. The junction had 7 bases not matched to a gene; V was cut back by 2 bases and J by 4 bases. The germline gives CDR1 MDHEN, CDR2 SYDVKM. CDR3 length equals 16 residues. The CDR3 bases are TGTGCCAGCAGTTTAGAGGGGGCTAGCGGGAGAGAGACCCAGTACTTC. Translation gives CASSLEGASGRETQYF.

This chain connects TRBV27 to TRBJ2-4; D remains ambiguous. The CDR3 consists of 15 residues. Germline V CDR1 and CDR2: MNHEY, SMNVEV (reference sequence). Trimming removed 5 bases at V and 2 bases at J, with 13 bases between. The CDR3 DNA follows: TGTGCCAGCAGTCTACTGGGCAGGCCCAAAAACATTCAGTACTTC. It translates to CASSLLGRPKNIQYF.

This chain connects TRBV6-5 to TRBJ2-1; TRBD2 aligns across 9 bases. With V trimmed by 6 bases and J by 4 bases, 7 bases remained unmatched. The CDR3 has 15 residues. Germline V CDR1 and CDR2: MNHEY, SVGAGI. CDR3 sequence reads: CASSSGLAYYNEQFF. The CDR3, as DNA: TGTGCCAGCAGCTCTGGACTAGCGTATTACAATGAGCAGTTCTTC.

This chain links TRBV6-1 with TRBJ2-3; 7 bases line up with TRBD2. The CDR3 consists of 15 residues. Germline loops: CDR1 MNHNS, CDR2 SASEGT. V gave up 6 bases and J gave up 1 base; unmatched junction bases: 7. CDR3 region: CASRGGGRGTDTQYF. The CDR3 nucleotides read TGTGCCAGCAGGGGCGGGGGTAGGGGCACAGATACGCAGTATTTT.

A single count supports this clone. V gene TRBV21-1 combines with J gene TRBJ2-7; the table's D call, TRBD1, has no DNA check behind it. TRBV21-1 is assigned pseudogene status. This CDR3 contains 15 residues. The CDR3: CASSKTGGGSPEQYF. Here the CDR3 DNA reads TGTGCCAGCAGCAAGACAGGGGGCGGCTCCCCCGAGCAGTACTTC.

This rearrangement joins TRBV19 to TRBJ2-3; 7 bases are a match to TRBD2. Germline values: CDR1 LNHDA, CDR2 SQIVND (reference sequence). V was clipped by 8 bases and J by 1 base; unmatched bases: 3. CDR3 size: 13 residues. For the CDR3, the DNA is TGTGCCAGTCGGGCGGGGGGCACAGATACGCAGTATTTT. It codes for CASRAGGTDTQYF.

The chain has TRBV7-9 and TRBJ2-6; D not resolved. Trimming pared 4 bases from V and 2 bases from J, leaving 6 bases between. This CDR3 region has 14 residues. Germline values: CDR1 SEHNR, CDR2 FQNEAQ (reference sequence). The CDR3 nucleotides are TGTGCCAGCAGCTCACTCACTGGGGCCAACGTCCTGACTTTC. It yields the protein CASSSLTGANVLTF.